The T cell receptor beta chain under discussion was sequenced for a study of blood T cell repertoires in COVID-19. About the study: Sites in the United States, Italy and Spain provided acute and convalescent COVID-19 samples.

The CDR3 length is 11 residues. V shed 11 bases and J 6 bases; nucleotides not matched to a gene: 4. Germline CDR1 LNHNV, CDR2 YYDKDF (reference sequence). In the original analysis: Reference gene primer amplification gave nucleated cell count estimates. The data were produced by immunoSEQ multiplex PCR, yet TCRdb's version contains in-frame clones alone and is incomplete. V, J and clone size are taken as reported in that table, and D and trimming were inferred from the DNA itself. The table shows about 200,000 clones, with roughly 90% occurring only once. The source of this sequence is a man aged 25 to 45 who had recovered from COVID-19. This chain links TRBV15 with TRBJ1-5; 7 nucleotides align to TRBD1. Input material: peripheral blood. The CDR3 loop is CAVGTVQPQHF. CDR3 sequence (DNA): TGTGCCGTGGGGACAGTTCAGCCCCAGCATTTT. Supplemented by reference TRBV15 and TRBJ1-5, the full variable domain reads DAMVIQNPRYQVTQFGKPVTLSCSQTLNHNVMYWYQQKSSQAPKLLFHYYDKDFNNEADTPDNFQSRRPNTSFCFLDIRSPGLGDTAMYLCAVGTVQPQHFGDGTRLSIL.